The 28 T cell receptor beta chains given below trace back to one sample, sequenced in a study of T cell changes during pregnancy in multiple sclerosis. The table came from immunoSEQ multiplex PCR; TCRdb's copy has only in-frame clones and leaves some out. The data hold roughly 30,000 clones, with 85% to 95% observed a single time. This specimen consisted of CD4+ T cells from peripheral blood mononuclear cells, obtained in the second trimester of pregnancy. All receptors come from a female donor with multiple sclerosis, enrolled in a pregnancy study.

CDR3 sequence (DNA): TGTGCCAGTATCCCTACCCGGGACAGGGGCACTGAAGCTTTCTTT. It yields the protein CASIPTRDRGTEAFF. The chain carries TRBV19 and TRBJ1-1; 10 nucleotides line up with TRBD1. V shed 7 bases, J shed 4 bases, and the junction held 9 bases outside the gene matches. Germline loops: CDR1 LNHDA, CDR2 SQIVND (reference sequence). The CDR3 contains 15 residues.

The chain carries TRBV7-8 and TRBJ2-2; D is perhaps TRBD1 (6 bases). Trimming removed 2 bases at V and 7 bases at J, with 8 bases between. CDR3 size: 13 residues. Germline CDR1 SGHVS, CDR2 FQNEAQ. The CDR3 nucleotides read TGTGCCAGCAGCTTACAGGGGTTCGGGGAGCTGTTTTTT. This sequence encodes CASSLQGFGELFF.

The CDR3 region has the DNA TGTGCCACCCAGGGTTTGGGCACAGATACGCAGTATTTT. It yields the protein CATQGLGTDTQYF. The chain carries TRBV19 and TRBJ2-3; D might be TRBD1 (5 bases). Trimming removed 10 bases at V and 1 base at J, with 12 bases between. The germline CDR1 and CDR2 sequences are LNHDA and SQIVND (reference sequence). The CDR3 loop spans 13 amino acids.

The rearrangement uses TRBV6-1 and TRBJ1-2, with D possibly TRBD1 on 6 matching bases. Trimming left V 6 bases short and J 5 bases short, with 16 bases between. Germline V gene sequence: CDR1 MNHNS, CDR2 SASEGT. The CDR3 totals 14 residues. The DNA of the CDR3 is TGTGCCAGCAGCCAAAGGACAGCTACTTATGGCTACACCTTC. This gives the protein CASSQRTATYGYTF.

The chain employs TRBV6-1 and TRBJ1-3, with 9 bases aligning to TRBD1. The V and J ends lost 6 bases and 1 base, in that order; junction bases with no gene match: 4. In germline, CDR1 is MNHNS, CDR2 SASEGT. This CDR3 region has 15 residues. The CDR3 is CASRAQGASGNTIYF. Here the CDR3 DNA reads TGTGCCAGCAGGGCACAGGGGGCGTCTGGAAACACCATATATTTT.

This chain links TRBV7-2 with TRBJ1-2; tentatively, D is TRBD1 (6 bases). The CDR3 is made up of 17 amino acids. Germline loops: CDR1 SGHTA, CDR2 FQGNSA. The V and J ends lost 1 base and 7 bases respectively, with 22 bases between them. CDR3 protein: CASSLGGQGPQGVGYTF. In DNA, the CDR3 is TGTGCCAGCAGCTTAGGGGGGCAGGGCCCCCAGGGTGTTGGCTACACCTTC.

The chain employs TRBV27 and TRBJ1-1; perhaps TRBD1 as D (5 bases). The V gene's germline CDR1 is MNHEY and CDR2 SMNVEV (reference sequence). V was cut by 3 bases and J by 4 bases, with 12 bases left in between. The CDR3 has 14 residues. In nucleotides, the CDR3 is TGTGCCAGCAGTTTCAGGGTCGTGGGCACTGAAGCTTTCTTT. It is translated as CASSFRVVGTEAFF.

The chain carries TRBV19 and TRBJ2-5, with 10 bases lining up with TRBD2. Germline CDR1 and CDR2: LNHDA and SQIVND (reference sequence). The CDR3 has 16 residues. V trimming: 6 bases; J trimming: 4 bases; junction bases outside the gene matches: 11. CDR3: CASSKGSGRIRETQYF. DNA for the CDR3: TGTGCCAGTAGCAAAGGTAGCGGGAGGATTAGAGAGACCCAGTACTTC.

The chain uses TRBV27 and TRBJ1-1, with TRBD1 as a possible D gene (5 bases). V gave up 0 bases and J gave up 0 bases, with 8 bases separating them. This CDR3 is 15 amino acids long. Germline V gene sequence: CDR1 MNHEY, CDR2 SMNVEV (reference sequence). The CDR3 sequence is CASSLSAGMNTEAFF. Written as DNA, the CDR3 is TGTGCCAGCAGTTTATCGGCAGGGATGAACACTGAAGCTTTCTTT.

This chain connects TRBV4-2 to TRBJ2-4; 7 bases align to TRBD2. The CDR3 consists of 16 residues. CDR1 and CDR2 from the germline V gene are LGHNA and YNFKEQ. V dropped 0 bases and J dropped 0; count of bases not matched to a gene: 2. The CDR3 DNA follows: TGTGCCAGCAGCCAAGACGGGGAGGGAGCCAAAAACATTCAGTACTTC. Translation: CASSQDGEGAKNIQYF.

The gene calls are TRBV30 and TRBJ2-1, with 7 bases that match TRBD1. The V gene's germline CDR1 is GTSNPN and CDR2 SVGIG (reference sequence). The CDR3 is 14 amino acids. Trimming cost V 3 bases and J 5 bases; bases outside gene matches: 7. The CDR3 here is CAWSRGISNNEQFF. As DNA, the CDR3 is TGTGCCTGGAGCAGGGGGATATCCAACAATGAGCAGTTCTTC.

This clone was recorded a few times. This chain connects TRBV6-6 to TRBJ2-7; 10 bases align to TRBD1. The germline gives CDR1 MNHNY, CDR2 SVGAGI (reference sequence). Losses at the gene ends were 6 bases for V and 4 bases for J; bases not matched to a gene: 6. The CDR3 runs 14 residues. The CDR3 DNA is TGTGCCAGCAGGTCTGACAGGGGGCCGTACGAGCAGTACTTC. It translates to CASRSDRGPYEQYF.

The CDR3 sequence is CASEGDTQYF. The DNA for the CDR3 is TGTGCCAGCGAGGGAGATACGCAGTATTTT. The chain joins TRBV2 to TRBJ2-3, with D perhaps TRBD2 (5 bases). The CDR3 runs to 10 residues. CDR1 and CDR2 from the germline V gene are SNHLY and FYNNEI. V lost 8 bases and J lost 5, with 5 bases in between.

The CDR3 nucleotides are TGTGCCAGCAGCTTCGGCGGGAGTGGACCCGGGGAGCTGTTTTTT. This codes for CASSFGGSGPGELFF. The chain is built from TRBV7-2 and TRBJ2-2, with 7 bases matching TRBD2. CDR1 and CDR2 from the germline V gene are SGHTA and FQGNSA. The V and J ends lost 3 bases and 6 bases, in that order; junction bases with no gene match: 7. This CDR3 has 15 amino acids.

This chain's CDR3 is CASRLGTAEKLFF. In nucleotides, the CDR3 is TGTGCCAGTCGATTAGGGACAGCTGAAAAACTGTTTTTT. The V call is TRBV19, the J call TRBJ1-4, with 7 nucleotides matching TRBD1. J lost 7 bases, V lost 8 bases, and 7 bases had no gene match. There are 13 residues in the CDR3. CDR1 is LNHDA and CDR2 is SQIVND in the germline V gene (reference sequence).

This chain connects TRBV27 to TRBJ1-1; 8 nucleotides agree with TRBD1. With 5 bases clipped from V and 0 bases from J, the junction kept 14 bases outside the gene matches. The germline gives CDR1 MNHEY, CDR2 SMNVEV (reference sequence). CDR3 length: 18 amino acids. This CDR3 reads CASSPPRQGLSLNTEAFF. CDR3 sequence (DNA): TGTGCCAGCAGTCCCCCGCGACAGGGGTTATCTCTGAACACTGAAGCTTTCTTT.

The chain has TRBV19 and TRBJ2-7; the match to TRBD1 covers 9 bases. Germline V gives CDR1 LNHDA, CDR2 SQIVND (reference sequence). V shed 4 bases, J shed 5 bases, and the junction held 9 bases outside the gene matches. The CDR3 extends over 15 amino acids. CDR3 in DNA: TGTGCCAGTAGTACCAACTCCGGGACAGGGAACGAGCAGTACTTC. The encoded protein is CASSTNSGTGNEQYF.

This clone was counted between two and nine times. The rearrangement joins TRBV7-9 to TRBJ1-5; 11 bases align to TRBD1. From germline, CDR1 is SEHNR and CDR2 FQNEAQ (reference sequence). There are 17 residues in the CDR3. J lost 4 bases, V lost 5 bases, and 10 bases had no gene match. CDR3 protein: CASSTGTGGWGNQPQHF. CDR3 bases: TGTGCCAGCAGCACCGGGACAGGGGGTTGGGGGAATCAGCCCCAGCATTTT.

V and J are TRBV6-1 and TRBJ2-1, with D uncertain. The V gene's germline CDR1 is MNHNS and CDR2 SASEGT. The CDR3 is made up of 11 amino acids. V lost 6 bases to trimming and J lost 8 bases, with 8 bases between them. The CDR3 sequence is CASSPEDEQFF. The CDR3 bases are TGTGCCAGCAGCCCCGAGGATGAGCAGTTCTTC.

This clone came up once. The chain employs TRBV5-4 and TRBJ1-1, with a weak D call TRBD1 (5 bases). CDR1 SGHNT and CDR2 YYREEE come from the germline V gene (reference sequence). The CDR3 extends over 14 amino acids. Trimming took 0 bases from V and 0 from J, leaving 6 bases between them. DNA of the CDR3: TGTGCCAGCAGCTTGGAACAGGTGAACACTGAAGCTTTCTTT. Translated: CASSLEQVNTEAFF.

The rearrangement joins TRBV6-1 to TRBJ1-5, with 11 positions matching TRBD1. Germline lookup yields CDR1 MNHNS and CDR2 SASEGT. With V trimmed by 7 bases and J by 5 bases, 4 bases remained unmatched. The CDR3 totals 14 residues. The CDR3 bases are TGTGCCAGCATCCGGACAGGGGGCGATCAGCCCCAGCATTTT. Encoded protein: CASIRTGGDQPQHF.

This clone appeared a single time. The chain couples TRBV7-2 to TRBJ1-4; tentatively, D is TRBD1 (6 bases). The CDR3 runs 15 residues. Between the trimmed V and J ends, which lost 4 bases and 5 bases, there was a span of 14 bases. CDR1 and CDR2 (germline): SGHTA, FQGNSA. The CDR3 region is CASSWRAGQNEKLFF. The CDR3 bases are TGTGCCAGCAGCTGGAGAGCTGGACAGAATGAAAAACTGTTTTTT.

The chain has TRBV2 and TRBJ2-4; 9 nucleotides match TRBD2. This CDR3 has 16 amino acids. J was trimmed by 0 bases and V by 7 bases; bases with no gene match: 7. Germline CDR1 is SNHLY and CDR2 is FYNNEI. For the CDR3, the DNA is TGTGCCAGCAAGGGGGGACTAGCCCTAGCCAAAAACATTCAGTACTTC. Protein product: CASKGGLALAKNIQYF.

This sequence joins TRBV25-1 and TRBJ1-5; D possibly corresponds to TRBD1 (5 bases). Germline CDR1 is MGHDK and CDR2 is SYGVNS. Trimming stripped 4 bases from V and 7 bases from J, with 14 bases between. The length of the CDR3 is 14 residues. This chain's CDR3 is CASSAQGGVQPQHF. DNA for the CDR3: TGTGCCAGCAGTGCCCAAGGAGGGGTGCAGCCCCAGCATTTT.

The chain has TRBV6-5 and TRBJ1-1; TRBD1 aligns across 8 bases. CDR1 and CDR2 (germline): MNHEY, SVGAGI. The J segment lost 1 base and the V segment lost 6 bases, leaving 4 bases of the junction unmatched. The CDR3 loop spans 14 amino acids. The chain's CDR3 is CASSKTGGNTEAFF. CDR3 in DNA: TGTGCCAGCAGCAAAACAGGGGGGAACACTGAAGCTTTCTTT.

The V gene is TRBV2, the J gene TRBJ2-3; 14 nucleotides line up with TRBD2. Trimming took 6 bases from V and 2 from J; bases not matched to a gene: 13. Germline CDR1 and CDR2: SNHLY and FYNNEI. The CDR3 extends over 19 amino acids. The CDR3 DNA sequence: TGTGCCAGCAGCGGTCGGACTAGCGGGGGGAGGGGGGCCACAGATACGCAGTATTTT. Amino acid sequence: CASSGRTSGGRGATDTQYF.

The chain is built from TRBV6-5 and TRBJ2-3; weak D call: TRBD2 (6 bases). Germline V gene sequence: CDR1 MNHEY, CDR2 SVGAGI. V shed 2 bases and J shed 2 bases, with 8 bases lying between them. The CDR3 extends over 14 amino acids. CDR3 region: CASSYRTNTDTQYF. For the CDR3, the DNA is TGTGCCAGCAGTTACCGGACTAACACAGATACGCAGTATTTT.

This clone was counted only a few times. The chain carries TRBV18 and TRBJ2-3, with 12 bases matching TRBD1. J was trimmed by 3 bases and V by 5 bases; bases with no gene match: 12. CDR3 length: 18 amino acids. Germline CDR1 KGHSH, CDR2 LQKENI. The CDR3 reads CASSTLPGTGGETDTQYF. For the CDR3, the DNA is TGTGCCAGCTCAACACTACCCGGGACAGGGGGCGAGACAGATACGCAGTATTTT.